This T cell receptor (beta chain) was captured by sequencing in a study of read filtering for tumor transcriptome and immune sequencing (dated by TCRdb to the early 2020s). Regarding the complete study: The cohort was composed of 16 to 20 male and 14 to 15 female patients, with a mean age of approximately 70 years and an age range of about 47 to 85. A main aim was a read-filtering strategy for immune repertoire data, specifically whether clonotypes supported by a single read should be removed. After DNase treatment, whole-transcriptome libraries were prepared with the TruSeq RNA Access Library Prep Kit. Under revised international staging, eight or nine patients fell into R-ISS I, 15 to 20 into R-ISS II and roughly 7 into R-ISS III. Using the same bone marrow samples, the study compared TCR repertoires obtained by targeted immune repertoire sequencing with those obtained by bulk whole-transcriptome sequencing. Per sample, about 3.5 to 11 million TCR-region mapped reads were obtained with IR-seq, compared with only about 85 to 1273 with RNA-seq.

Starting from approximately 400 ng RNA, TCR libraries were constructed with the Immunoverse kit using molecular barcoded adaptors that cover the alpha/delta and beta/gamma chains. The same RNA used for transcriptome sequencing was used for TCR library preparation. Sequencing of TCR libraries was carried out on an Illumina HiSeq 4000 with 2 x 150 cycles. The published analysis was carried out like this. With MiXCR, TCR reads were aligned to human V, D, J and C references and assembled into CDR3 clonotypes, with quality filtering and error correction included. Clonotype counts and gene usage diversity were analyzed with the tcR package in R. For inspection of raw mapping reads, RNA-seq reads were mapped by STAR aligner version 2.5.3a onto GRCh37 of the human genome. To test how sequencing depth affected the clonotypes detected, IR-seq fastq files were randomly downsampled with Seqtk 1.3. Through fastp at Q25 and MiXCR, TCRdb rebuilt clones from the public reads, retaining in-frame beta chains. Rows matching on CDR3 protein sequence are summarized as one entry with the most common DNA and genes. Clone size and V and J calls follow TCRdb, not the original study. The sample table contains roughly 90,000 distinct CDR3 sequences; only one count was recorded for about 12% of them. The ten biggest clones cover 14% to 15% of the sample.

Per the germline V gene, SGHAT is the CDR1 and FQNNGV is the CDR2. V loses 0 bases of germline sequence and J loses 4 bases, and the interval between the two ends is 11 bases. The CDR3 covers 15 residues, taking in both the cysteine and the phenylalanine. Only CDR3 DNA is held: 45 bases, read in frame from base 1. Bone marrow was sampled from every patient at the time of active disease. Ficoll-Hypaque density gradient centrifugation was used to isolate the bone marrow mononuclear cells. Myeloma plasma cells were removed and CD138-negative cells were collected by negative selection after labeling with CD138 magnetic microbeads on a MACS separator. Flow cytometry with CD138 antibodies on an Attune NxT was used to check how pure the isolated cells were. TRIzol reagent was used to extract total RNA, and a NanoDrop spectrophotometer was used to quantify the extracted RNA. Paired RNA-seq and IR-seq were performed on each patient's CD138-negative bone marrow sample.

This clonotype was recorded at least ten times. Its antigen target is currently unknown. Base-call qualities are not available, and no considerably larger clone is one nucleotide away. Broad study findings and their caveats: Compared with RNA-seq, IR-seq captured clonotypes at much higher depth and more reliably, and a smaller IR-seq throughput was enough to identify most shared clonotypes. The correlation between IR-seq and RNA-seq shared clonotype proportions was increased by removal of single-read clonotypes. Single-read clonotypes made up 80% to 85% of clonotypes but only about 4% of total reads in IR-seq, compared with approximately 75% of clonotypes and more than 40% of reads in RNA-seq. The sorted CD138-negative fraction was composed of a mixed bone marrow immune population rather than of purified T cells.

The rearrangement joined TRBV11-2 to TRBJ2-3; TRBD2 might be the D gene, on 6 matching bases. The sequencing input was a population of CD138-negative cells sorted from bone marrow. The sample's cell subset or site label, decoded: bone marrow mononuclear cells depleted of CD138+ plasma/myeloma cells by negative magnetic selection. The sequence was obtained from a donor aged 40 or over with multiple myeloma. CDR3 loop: CASSLDGGVADTQYF. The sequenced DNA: TGTGCCAGCAGCTTAGACGGGGGAGTGGCAGATACGCAGTATTTT.